This TCR beta chain was recovered during a study of cytomegalovirus exposure and HLA in healthy donors. The PCR made use of 60 Vbeta and 13 Jbeta primers. Repertoires were generated with immunoSEQ multiplex PCR, while TCRdb's copy carries only in-frame clones and drops some. The sample contains 150,000 to 200,000 clones, 75% of which appear only once. All donors participated as healthy donors of bone marrow. This clone is a singleton in its sample. Its antigen is undetermined. The germline V gene encodes CDR1 SNHLY and CDR2 FYNNEI. V shed 4 bases, J shed 14 bases, and the junction held 13 bases outside the gene matches. The CDR3 consists of 13 residues. Study-wide findings and caveats: Altogether, more than 150 TCR beta chains were recorded as cytomegalovirus-associated.

V usage is TRBV2 and J usage is TRBJ1-2; 7 positions match TRBD1. The TCR comes from a woman in her forties or fifties in good health and CMV-seropositive. The sequenced sample consisted of PBMCs. CDR3: CASSALRTGQGTF. The CDR3 DNA is TGTGCCAGCAGTGCATTAAGGACAGGCCAGGGAACCTTC.